This is a list of T cell receptor beta chains from one sample in a study of CD8+CD57+ T cells in acquired aplastic anemia. A single record per CDR3 protein comes from TCRdb applying MiXCR to the reads. The sample has more than 100,000 distinct CDR3 sequences; approximately 41% are singletons. The sequencing input was sorted CD4+, CD8+, or CD8+CD57+ T cells (not recorded which) from PBMCs. The receptors were gathered from a human donor in good health, serving as a control. Each CDR3 is given with its conserved first and last residue. A D gene is named only where the DNA matches it firmly. The size of a clone is reported for some rows only, either as once, few or many, or as a class for expanded clones.

D gene: .; J gene: TRBJ1-1; clone size: many; V gene: TRBV30; CDR3 protein: CAWTVGYMNTEAFF; CDR3 DNA: TGTGCCTGGACGGTGGGGTACATGAACACTGAAGCTTTCTTT
D gene: TRBD1; J gene: TRBJ1-2; clone size: .; V gene: TRBV10-3; CDR3 protein: CAISSGQDYGYTF; CDR3 DNA: TGTGCCATCAGCTCCGGACAGGACTATGGCTACACCTTC
D gene: .; J gene: TRBJ1-1; clone size: .; V gene: TRBV2; CDR3 protein: CAGSERGTSTEAFF; CDR3 DNA: TGTGCCGGCAGTGAAAGAGGCACGAGCACTGAAGCTTTCTTT
D gene: TRBD1; J gene: TRBJ2-2; clone size: many; V gene: TRBV7-6; CDR3 protein: CASSLHGTGLTGELFF; CDR3 DNA: TGTGCCAGCAGCTTACACGGGACAGGTTTAACCGGGGAGCTGTTTTTT
D gene: .; J gene: TRBJ2-3; clone size: many; V gene: TRBV11-3; CDR3 protein: CASSQESTDTQYF; CDR3 DNA: TGTGCCAGCAGCCAGGAATCCACAGATACGCAGTATTTT
D gene: .; J gene: TRBJ2-5; clone size: many; V gene: TRBV7-9; CDR3 protein: CASSRTEETQYF; CDR3 DNA: TGTGCCAGCAGCCGAACCGAGGAGACCCAGTACTTC
D gene: .; J gene: TRBJ2-3; clone size: many; V gene: TRBV20-1; CDR3 protein: CSAAPGATDTQYF; CDR3 DNA: TGCAGTGCCGCCCCGGGGGCCACAGATACGCAGTATTTT
D gene: TRBD1; J gene: TRBJ1-2; clone size: .; V gene: TRBV4-1; CDR3 protein: CASSQGGRTGLSNYGHTF; CDR3 DNA: TGCGCCAGCAGCCAAGGGGGAAGGACAGGACTTTCTAACTATGGCCACACCTTC
D gene: .; J gene: TRBJ2-3; clone size: many; V gene: TRBV24-1; CDR3 protein: CATSDLYTQYF; CDR3 DNA: TGTGCCACCAGTGATTTGTATACGCAGTATTTT
D gene: TRBD1; J gene: TRBJ1-2; clone size: .; V gene: TRBV9; CDR3 protein: CASSVSGQDGGYTF; CDR3 DNA: TGTGCCAGCAGCGTATCGGGACAGGACGGAGGCTACACCTTC